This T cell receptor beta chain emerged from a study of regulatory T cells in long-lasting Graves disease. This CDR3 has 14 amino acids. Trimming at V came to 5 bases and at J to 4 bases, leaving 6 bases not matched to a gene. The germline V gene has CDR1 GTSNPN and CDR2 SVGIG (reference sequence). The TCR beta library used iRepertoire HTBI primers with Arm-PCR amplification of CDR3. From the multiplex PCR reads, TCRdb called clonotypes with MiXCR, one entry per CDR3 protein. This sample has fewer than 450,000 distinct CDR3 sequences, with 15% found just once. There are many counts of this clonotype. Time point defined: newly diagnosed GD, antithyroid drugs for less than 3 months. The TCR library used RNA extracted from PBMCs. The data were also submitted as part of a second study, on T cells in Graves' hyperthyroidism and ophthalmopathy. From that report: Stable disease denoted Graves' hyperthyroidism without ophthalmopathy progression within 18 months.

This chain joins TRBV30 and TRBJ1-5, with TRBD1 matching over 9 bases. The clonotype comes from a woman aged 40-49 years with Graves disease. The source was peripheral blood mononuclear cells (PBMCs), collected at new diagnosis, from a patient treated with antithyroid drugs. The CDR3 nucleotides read TGTGCCTGGGGGGACAGGGAAGCAAATCAGCCCCAGCATTTT. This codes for CAWGDREANQPQHF.